The 20 T cell receptor beta chains presented below share a single source sample, sequenced in a study of shared clonotypes between healthy human individuals. Naive CD8 cells were CD45RO-negative, positively selected for CCR7, excluding terminally differentiated effector memory CD45RA+ cells. TCRdb keeps only in-frame clones here, not all; method: immunoSEQ multiplex PCR. In the table there are millions of clones, around 93% of which are singletons. What was sequenced was naive CD8+ T cells from PBMCs. The receptors stem from a man aged 18-30 years in good health. Some clones in this sample may be carry-over from other donors' samples.

The J gene is TRBJ2-7, the V gene TRBV27; tentative D call: TRBD2 (5 bases). CDR3 size: 13 residues. Trimming pared 6 bases from V and 4 bases from J, leaving 13 bases between. Germline values: CDR1 MNHEY, CDR2 SMNVEV (reference sequence). The CDR3, as DNA: TGTGCCAGCAGCTACTCAACTAGTTACGAGCAGTACTTC. Amino acids: CASSYSTSYEQYF.

The chain is built from TRBV5-6 and TRBJ1-2; no definite D call. V was pared by 4 bases and J by 2 bases, with 12 bases between. Looked up from germline, CDR1 is SGHDT and CDR2 is YYEEEE. The CDR3 loop spans 14 amino acids. CDR3 sequence: CASSRWRANYGYTF. The CDR3 DNA is TGTGCCAGCAGCCGCTGGCGGGCCAACTATGGCTACACCTTC.

The chain carries TRBV5-6 and TRBJ1-1; 10 nucleotides agree with TRBD1. Unmatched junction bases numbered 3, after V lost 4 bases and J lost 6 bases. Germline V gives CDR1 SGHDT, CDR2 YYEEEE. This CDR3 comprises 13 residues. CDR3 bases: TGTGCCAGCAGCCCGACAGGGGGCCCTGAAGCTTTCTTT. It is translated as CASSPTGGPEAFF.

A single count supports this clone. The V gene is TRBV4-3, the J gene TRBJ2-1; D is perhaps TRBD1 or TRBD2 (5 bases each). The V end was cut by 3 bases, the J end by 8 bases, with 20 bases between. From germline, CDR1 is LGHNA and CDR2 YSLEER. This CDR3 comprises 16 residues. CDR3 nucleotide sequence: TGCGCCAGCAGCCACGGAGCCGGGGCCTTTGGCGATGAGCAGTTCTTC. Amino acid sequence: CASSHGAGAFGDEQFF.

The rearrangement uses TRBV5-1 and TRBJ1-2; D is uncertain. Trimming stripped 6 bases from V and 1 base from J, with 13 bases between. The CDR3 length is 14 residues. Germline lookup yields CDR1 SGHRS and CDR2 YFSETQ. CDR3 protein: CASTDSISNYGYTF. As DNA, the CDR3 is TGCGCCAGCACCGATTCCATTAGTAACTATGGCTACACCTTC.

The chain employs TRBV30 and TRBJ2-2; TRBD1 might be the D (7 bases). Germline V lookup: CDR1 GTSNPN, CDR2 SVGIG (reference sequence). The CDR3 contains 13 residues. The V and J ends lost 4 bases and 6 bases respectively, with 12 bases between them. The CDR3 reads CAWKAGGPGELFF. The CDR3 DNA sequence: TGTGCCTGGAAGGCAGGGGGGCCCGGGGAGCTGTTTTTT.

The V call is TRBV5-1, the J call TRBJ1-1, with a tentative D call TRBD1 (6 bases). The CDR3 has 14 amino acids. V lost 4 bases to trimming and J lost 1 base, with 11 bases between them. Germline loops: CDR1 SGHRS, CDR2 YFSETQ. CDR3 nucleotide sequence: TGCGCCAGCAGCCCATGGACAGAGAACACTGAAGCTTTCTTT. This gives the protein CASSPWTENTEAFF.

The chain couples TRBV11-2 to TRBJ2-7; the match to TRBD1 covers 8 bases. CDR1 and CDR2 (germline): SGHAT, FQNNGV. With V trimmed by 5 bases and J by 2 bases, 5 bases remained unmatched. The CDR3 extends over 14 amino acids. The CDR3 sequence: CASSPGTGPYEQYF. The CDR3 DNA reads as TGTGCCAGCAGCCCCGGGACAGGCCCCTACGAGCAGTACTTC. The entire variable domain, with the rest obtained from reference TRBV11-2 and TRBJ2-7, is as follows: EAGVAQSPRYKIIEKRQSVAFWCNPISGHATLYWYQQILGQGPKLLIQFQNNGVVDDSQLPKDRFSAERLKGVDSTLKIQPAKLEDSAVYLCASSPGTGPYEQYFGPGTRLTVT.

This clone was detected once. The chain carries TRBV28 and TRBJ1-1, with 8 bases matching TRBD1. The junction had 8 bases not matched to a gene; V was cut back by 5 bases and J by 3 bases. Germline values: CDR1 MDHEN, CDR2 SYDVKM. The CDR3 loop spans 15 amino acids. Written as DNA, the CDR3 is TGTGCCAGCAGTCCGACCAGGGGGCTCTACACTGAAGCTTTCTTT. Translating it yields CASSPTRGLYTEAFF.

The J gene is TRBJ1-1, the V gene TRBV7-8; 10 bases match TRBD1. This CDR3 is built from 16 residues. V lost 5 bases to trimming and J lost 1 base; unmatched junction nucleotides: 7. The V gene's germline CDR1 is SGHVS and CDR2 FQNEAQ. Here the CDR3 reads CASSTPRTGGNTEAFF. In nucleotides, the CDR3 is TGTGCCAGCAGCACTCCACGGACAGGGGGGAACACTGAAGCTTTCTTT.

Note on this clone: The same CDR3 can be traced to other DNA sequences in this sample. The chain combines TRBV9 with TRBJ2-2, with D possibly being TRBD1 or TRBD2 (5 bases each). This CDR3 has 16 residues. Between the trimmed V and J ends, which lost 0 bases and 0 bases, there was a span of 9 bases. CDR1 is SGDLS, CDR2 YYNGEE, per germline. The CDR3 DNA reads as TGTGCCAGCAGCGTAGGTCGGGGCGCGAACACCGGGGAGCTGTTTTTT. Protein sequence: CASSVGRGANTGELFF.

V is TRBV12-5 and J is TRBJ2-2; TRBD1 matches at 8 bases. CDR3 length equals 19 residues. Germline V gene lookup returns CDR1 LGHNT and CDR2 FRNRAP. The CDR3 DNA sequence: TGTGCCTCGACGGGTAGGGACAGGTTTAATCCCCTTACTACCGGGGAGCTGTTTTTT. Translation gives CASTGRDRFNPLTTGELFF.

This rearrangement joins TRBV7-9 to TRBJ2-7; 7 bases map to TRBD2. Trimming removed 5 bases from V and 3 bases from J; junction bases left unmatched: 10. The CDR3 is made up of 15 amino acids. Germline CDR1 SEHNR, CDR2 FQNEAQ (reference sequence). The CDR3 here is CASSATGGYVYEQYF. CDR3 bases: TGTGCCAGCAGCGCGACCGGGGGGTATGTCTACGAGCAGTACTTC.

This clone has a single count. This chain connects TRBV7-8 to TRBJ1-2; 8 positions match TRBD1. Unmatched junction bases numbered 15, after V lost 4 bases and J lost 2 bases. Germline CDR1 is SGHVS and CDR2 is FQNEAQ. There are 18 residues in the CDR3. CDR3 coding DNA: TGTGCCAGCAGCTCCAACGTCGGAAGGACAGGGATAAACTATGGCTACACCTTC. Protein product: CASSSNVGRTGINYGYTF.

The chain's CDR3 is CASSEGMKNIQYF. CDR3 sequence (DNA): TGTGCCAGCAGCGAAGGGATGAAAAACATTCAGTACTTC. The chain carries TRBV6-5 and TRBJ2-4, with no clear D. The germline gives CDR1 MNHEY, CDR2 SVGAGI. Between the trimmed V and J ends, which lost 6 bases and 4 bases, there was a span of 10 bases. This CDR3 is 13 amino acids long.

As regards this clone: Within the sample, other DNA sequences also encode this same CDR3. The chain joins TRBV9 to TRBJ2-1; 10 nucleotides agree with TRBD2. J was trimmed by 6 bases and V by 2 bases; bases with no gene match: 5. CDR3 length: 15 residues. Looked up from germline, CDR1 is SGDLS and CDR2 is YYNGEE. The CDR3 coding sequence is TGTGCCAGCAGCGTTCAAGCGGGAGGGCGCAATGAGCAGTTCTTC. This sequence encodes CASSVQAGGRNEQFF.

The chain couples TRBV7-9 to TRBJ2-1; 10 nucleotides match TRBD2. CDR1 and CDR2 (germline): SEHNR, FQNEAQ (reference sequence). The CDR3 totals 16 residues. The J segment lost 3 bases and the V segment lost 6 bases, leaving 8 bases of the junction unmatched. The CDR3 bases are TGTGCCAGCAGTCCCCGCGGGACTAGCGACTACAATGAGCAGTTCTTC. It is translated as CASSPRGTSDYNEQFF.

This chain connects TRBV29-1 to TRBJ1-1; tentative D call: TRBD1 (5 bases). This CDR3 spans 10 amino acids. Per germline, CDR1 SQVTM and CDR2 ANQGSEA. CDR3 DNA: TGCACCGGGGGGAACACTGAAGCTTTCTTT. The encoded protein is CTGGNTEAFF.

The CDR3 is CASSLFPSGGTEQYF. For the CDR3, the DNA is TGTGCCAGCAGCTTATTCCCTAGCGGAGGCACCGAGCAGTACTTC. J is TRBJ2-5 and V is TRBV5-6; 7 bases are shared with TRBD2. The end of the DNA is better explained by TRBJ2-7, so the J call may be wrong. CDR1 and CDR2 from the germline V gene are SGHDT and YYEEEE. The CDR3 consists of 15 residues.

The chain recombines TRBV2 with TRBJ1-2, with a weak D call TRBD1 (5 bases). Germline-derived CDR1 and CDR2 are SNHLY and FYNNEI. The CDR3 consists of 15 residues. V shed 10 bases and J shed 7 bases, with 25 bases lying between them. The CDR3 nucleotides read TGTGCCATCACGCGGGGGAACCGTTTAGAAGGTGGCTACACCTTC. This codes for CAITRGNRLEGGYTF.